One and the same sample provided the 14 T cell receptor beta chains below, sequenced in a study of T-cell memory formation after mild COVID-19. One entry per CDR3 protein results from TCRdb running MiXCR on the 5' RACE reads. Here the sample spans around 140,000 distinct CDR3 sequences, 5.5% to 7% being singletons. Sequencing input: PBMCs or a T cell subset sorted from them (not recorded which). These receptors came from an adult woman who had mild COVID-19 (a few samples of this study predate the infection). Cell type and time point are not known.

This clonotype was counted between two and nine times. V gene TRBV20-1 combines with J gene TRBJ2-7, with 7 positions matching TRBD2. From germline, CDR1 is DFQATT and CDR2 SNEGSKA (reference sequence). The CDR3 totals 14 residues. V was pared by 5 bases and J by 4 bases, with 11 bases of the junction left unmatched. This CDR3 reads CSAQEAQRDYEQYF. DNA of the CDR3: TGCAGTGCTCAAGAGGCCCAGCGGGATTACGAGCAGTACTTC.

This clonotype has only a few counts. The rearrangement links TRBV20-1 to TRBJ1-5, with a possible D match to TRBD1 (5 bases). Germline V gene sequence: CDR1 DFQATT, CDR2 SNEGSKA (reference sequence). Trimming stripped 3 bases from V and 4 bases from J, with 13 bases between. The CDR3 loop spans 14 amino acids. The CDR3 DNA is TGCAGTGCTAGCAAGGGACCCCAGAATCAGCCCCAGCATTTT. It encodes CSASKGPQNQPQHF.

This clonotype showed up just a few times. The rearrangement uses TRBV4-3 and TRBJ2-6; D might be TRBD2 (6 bases). Trimming removed 2 bases from V and 0 bases from J, with 26 bases in between. CDR1 is LGHNA and CDR2 is YSLEER in the germline V gene. The CDR3 is 22 residues long. The CDR3 DNA sequence: TGCGCCAGCAGCCAACAGGGTTGGGGTATGGGGGAGGCAGCCTCTGGGGCCAACGTCCTGACTTTC. Its translation is CASSQQGWGMGEAASGANVLTF.

The chain combines TRBV5-6 with TRBJ2-7; D is possibly TRBD1 or TRBD2 (6 bases each). V gave up 4 bases and J gave up 0 bases, with 20 bases separating them. This CDR3 is built from 17 residues. Germline V gene lookup returns CDR1 SGHDT and CDR2 YYEEEE. Here the CDR3 reads CASSMGGFLGFSYEQYF. The CDR3 DNA follows: TGTGCCAGCAGCATGGGGGGCTTCCTGGGGTTCTCCTACGAGCAGTACTTC.

The rearrangement joins TRBV20-1 to TRBJ2-7; D is possibly TRBD2 (5 bases). V was trimmed by 1 base and J by 1 base, leaving 17 bases between them. Germline assignment: CDR1 DFQATT and CDR2 SNEGSKA (reference sequence). There are 16 residues in the CDR3. CDR3 protein: CSARVAGKAGSYEQYF. The CDR3 coding sequence is TGCAGTGCTAGAGTGGCCGGGAAGGCAGGATCCTACGAGCAGTACTTC.

This clonotype came up a few times. The chain recombines TRBV18 with TRBJ2-3, with 11 bases matching TRBD1. V shed 0 bases and J 3 bases; nucleotides not matched to a gene: 5. Germline CDR1 KGHSH, CDR2 LQKENI. This CDR3 has 17 residues. This CDR3 reads CASSPPRTGGITDTQYF. As DNA, the CDR3 is TGTGCCAGCTCACCACCTAGGACAGGGGGCATAACAGATACGCAGTATTTT.

This clonotype was counted between two and nine times. The chain joins TRBV9 to TRBJ2-5; D tentatively reads TRBD1 or TRBD2 (6 bases each). This CDR3 has 13 residues. V was cut by 3 bases and J by 5 bases, with 11 bases left in between. The germline CDR1 and CDR2 sequences are SGDLS and YYNGEE. The CDR3 sequence: CASSGGAGETQYF. The DNA of the CDR3 is TGTGCCAGCAGCGGGGGGGCAGGGGAGACCCAGTACTTC.

This clonotype was counted many times. This chain uses TRBV6-2 or TRBV6-3 with TRBJ2-1; TRBD2 matches at 11 bases. Trimming removed 6 bases from V and 5 bases from J; junction bases left unmatched: 12. There are 17 residues in the CDR3. Germline V gene data show CDR1 as MNHEY and CDR2 as SVGEGT. The CDR3, as DNA: TGTGCCAGCAGAATAAGACTAGCGGGGTCCTTAGACAATGAGCAGTTCTTC. Amino acid sequence: CASRIRLAGSLDNEQFF.

This clonotype was picked up many times. The chain recombines TRBV25-1 with TRBJ1-6; the match to TRBD1 covers 10 bases. Unmatched junction bases numbered 8, after V lost 5 bases and J lost 10 bases. Looked up from germline, CDR1 is MGHDK and CDR2 is SYGVNS. The CDR3 is 15 amino acids. CDR3 DNA: TGTGCCAGCAGTAACCCCGGGACAGGGGAATCACCCCTCCACTTT. Translated, it gives CASSNPGTGESPLHF.

In regard to this clonotype: Being one base from a much bigger clone, this may be a read error. The chain couples TRBV5-1 to TRBJ2-5, with TRBD2 identical over 8 bases. The V segment lost 3 bases and the J segment 3 bases; nucleotides outside the gene matches: 4. CDR1 and CDR2 from the germline V gene are SGHRS and YFSETQ. The CDR3 has 14 residues. For the CDR3, the DNA is TGCGCCAGCAGCTCAGCGGGAGTCAAAGAGACCCAGTACTTC. It yields the protein CASSSAGVKETQYF.

Note on this clonotype: Sequence at one end of the junction differs from germline and may be a read error. The chain couples TRBV12-3 or TRBV12-4 to TRBJ2-3, with D maybe TRBD2 (7 bases). This CDR3 spans 15 amino acids. The CDR3 bases are TGTGCCAGCAGTTTAGCGGGGGGGCCGACAGATAGGCAGTATTTT. Translated: CASSLAGGPTDRQYF.

This clonotype has ten or more counts. The chain joins TRBV7-9 to TRBJ1-1, with 7 bases aligning to TRBD1. Trimming removed 1 base from V and 4 bases from J; junction bases left unmatched: 0. The V gene's germline CDR1 is SEHNR and CDR2 FQNEAQ (reference sequence). This CDR3 contains 13 residues. The CDR3 sequence: CASSLEGATEAFF. Written as DNA, the CDR3 is TGTGCCAGCAGCTTAGAGGGGGCCACTGAAGCTTTCTTT.

This clonotype has a count of ten or more. The V and J genes are TRBV30 and TRBJ1-1, with a tentative D call TRBD1 (5 bases). The ends were cut back, 2 bases at V and 1 base at J, with 14 bases in the middle. The CDR3 spans 15 residues. The germline gives CDR1 GTSNPN, CDR2 SVGIG (reference sequence). Written as DNA, the CDR3 is TGTGCCTGGAGTCCGGGAGGGACGGCGAACACTGAAGCTTTCTTT. Translating gives CAWSPGGTANTEAFF.

This clonotype appeared many times. The V gene is TRBV7-6, the J gene TRBJ2-5; 13 nucleotides match TRBD2. After removal of 4 bases from V and 12 bases from J, the junction contained 5 bases not matched to a gene. Germline CDR1 reads SGHVS; CDR2 reads FNYEAQ. The CDR3 covers 13 residues. This chain's CDR3 is CASSSGTSGDKYF. CDR3 nucleotides: TGTGCCAGCAGCTCTGGGACTAGCGGGGATAAGTACTTC.